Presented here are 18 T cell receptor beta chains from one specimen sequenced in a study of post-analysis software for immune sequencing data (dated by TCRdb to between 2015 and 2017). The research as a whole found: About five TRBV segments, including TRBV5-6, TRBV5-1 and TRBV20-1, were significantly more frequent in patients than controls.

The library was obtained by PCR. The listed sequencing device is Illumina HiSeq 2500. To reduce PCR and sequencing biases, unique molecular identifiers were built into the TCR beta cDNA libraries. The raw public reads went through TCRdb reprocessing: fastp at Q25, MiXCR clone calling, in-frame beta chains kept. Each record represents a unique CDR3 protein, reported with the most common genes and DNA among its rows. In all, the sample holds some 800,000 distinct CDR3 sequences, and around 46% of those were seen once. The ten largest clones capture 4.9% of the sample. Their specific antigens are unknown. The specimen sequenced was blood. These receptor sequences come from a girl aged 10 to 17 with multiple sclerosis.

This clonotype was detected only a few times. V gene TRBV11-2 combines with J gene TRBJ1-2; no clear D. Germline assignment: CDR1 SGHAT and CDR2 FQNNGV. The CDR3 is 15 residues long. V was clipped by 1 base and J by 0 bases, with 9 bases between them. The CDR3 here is CASSLGQTANYGYTF. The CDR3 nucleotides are TGTGCCAGCAGCTTAGGCCAAACGGCTAACTATGGCTACACCTTC.

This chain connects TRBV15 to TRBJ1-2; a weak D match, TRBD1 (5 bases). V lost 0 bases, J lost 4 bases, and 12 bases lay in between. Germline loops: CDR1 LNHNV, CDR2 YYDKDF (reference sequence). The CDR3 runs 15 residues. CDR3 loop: CATSRDPDKGYGYTF. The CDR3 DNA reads TGTGCCACCAGCAGAGATCCGGACAAGGGCTATGGCTACACCTTC.

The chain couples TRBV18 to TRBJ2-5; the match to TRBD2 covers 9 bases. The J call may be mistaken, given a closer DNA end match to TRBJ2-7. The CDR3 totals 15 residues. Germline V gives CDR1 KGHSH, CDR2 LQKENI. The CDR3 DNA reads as TGTGCCAGCTCATCGCTCGGACTAGCGAATTACGAGCAGTACTTC. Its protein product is CASSSLGLANYEQYF.

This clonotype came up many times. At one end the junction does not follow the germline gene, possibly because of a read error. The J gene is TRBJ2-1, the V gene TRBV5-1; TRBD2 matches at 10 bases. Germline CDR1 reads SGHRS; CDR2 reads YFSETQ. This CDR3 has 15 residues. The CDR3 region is CASSLGLADYNEQFF. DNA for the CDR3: TGTGCCAGCAGCTTAGGACTAGCGGACTACAATGAGCAGTTCTTC.

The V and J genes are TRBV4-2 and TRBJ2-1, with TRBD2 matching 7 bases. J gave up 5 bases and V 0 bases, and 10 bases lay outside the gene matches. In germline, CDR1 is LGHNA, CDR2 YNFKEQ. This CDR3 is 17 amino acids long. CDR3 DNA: TGTGCCAGCAGCCAAGATTGGGCTAGCGGAGCCCACAATGAGCAGTTCTTC. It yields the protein CASSQDWASGAHNEQFF.

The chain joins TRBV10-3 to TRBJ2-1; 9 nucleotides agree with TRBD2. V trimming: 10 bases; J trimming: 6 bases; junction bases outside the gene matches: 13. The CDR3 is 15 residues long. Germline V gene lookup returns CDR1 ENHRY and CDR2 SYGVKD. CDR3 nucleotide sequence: TGTGCCAGCAGCTCAGCCGGGACTAGCAGCAATGAGCAGTTCTTC. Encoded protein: CASSSAGTSSNEQFF.

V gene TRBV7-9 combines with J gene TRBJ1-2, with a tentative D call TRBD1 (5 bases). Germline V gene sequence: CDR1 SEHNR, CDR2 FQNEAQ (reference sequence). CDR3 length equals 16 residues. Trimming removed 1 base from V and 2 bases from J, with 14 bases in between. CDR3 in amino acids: CASSLVFGDSNYGYTF. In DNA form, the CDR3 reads TGTGCCAGCAGCTTAGTATTTGGTGACAGCAACTATGGCTACACCTTC.

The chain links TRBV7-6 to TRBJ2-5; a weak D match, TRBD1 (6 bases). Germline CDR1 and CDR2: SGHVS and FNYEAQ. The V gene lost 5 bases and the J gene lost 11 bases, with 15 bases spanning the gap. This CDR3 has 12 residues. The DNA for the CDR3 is TGTGCCAGCAGCACCGAACGGGGACAACAGTACTTC. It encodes CASSTERGQQYF.

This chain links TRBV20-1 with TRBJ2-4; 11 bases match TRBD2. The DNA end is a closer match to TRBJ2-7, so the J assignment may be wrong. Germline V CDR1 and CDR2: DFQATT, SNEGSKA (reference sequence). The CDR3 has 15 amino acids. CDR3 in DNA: TGCAGTGCTAGAGGGATACTAGCGGGGGACTACGAGCAGTACTTC. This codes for CSARGILAGDYEQYF.

CDR3 DNA: TGTGCCAGCAGTTTAGTACTGGGGTTTAGGGACGAGCAGTACTTC. Translated: CASSLVLGFRDEQYF. The genes are TRBV12-3 or TRBV12-4 and TRBJ2-7; D is unclear. This CDR3 contains 15 residues. V was pared by 1 base and J by 5 bases, with 15 bases between.

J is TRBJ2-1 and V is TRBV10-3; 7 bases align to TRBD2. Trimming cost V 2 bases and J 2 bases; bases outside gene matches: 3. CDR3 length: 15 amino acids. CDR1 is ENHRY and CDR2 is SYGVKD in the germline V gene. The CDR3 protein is CAISEGAGTYNEQFF. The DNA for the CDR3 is TGTGCCATCAGTGAGGGAGCGGGAACCTACAATGAGCAGTTCTTC.

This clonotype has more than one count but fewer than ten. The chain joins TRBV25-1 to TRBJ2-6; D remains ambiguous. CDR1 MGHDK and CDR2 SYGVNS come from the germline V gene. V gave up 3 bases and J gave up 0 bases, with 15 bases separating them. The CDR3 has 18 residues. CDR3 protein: CASSDLYVLSSGANVLTF. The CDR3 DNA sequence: TGTGCCAGCAGTGATTTATACGTTCTGAGCTCTGGGGCCAACGTCCTGACTTTC. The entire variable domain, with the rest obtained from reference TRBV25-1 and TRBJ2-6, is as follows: EADIYQTPRYLVIGTGKKITLECSQTMGHDKMYWYQQDPGMELHLIHYSYGVNSTEKGDLSSESTVSRIRTEHFPLTLESARPSHTSQYLCASSDLYVLSSGANVLTFGAGSRLTVL.

The CDR3 protein is CASSPLRIGGLINEKLFF. CDR3 DNA: TGTGCCAGCAGCCCCCTTAGGATAGGCGGGCTGATTAATGAAAAACTGTTTTTT. The J gene is TRBJ1-4, the V gene TRBV7-2, with D unclear. The CDR3 extends over 18 amino acids. Trimming stripped 5 bases from V and 4 bases from J, with 23 bases between. In germline, CDR1 is SGHTA, CDR2 FQGNSA. Drawing the rest from reference TRBV7-2 and TRBJ1-4, the complete variable domain is GAGVSQSPSNKVTEKGKDVELRCDPISGHTALYWYRQSLGQGLEFLIYFQGNSAPDKSGLPSDRFSAERTGGSVSTLTIQRTQQEDSAVYLCASSPLRIGGLINEKLFFGSGTQLSVL.

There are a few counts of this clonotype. CDR3 in amino acids: CASSLLGQGDEQYF. In nucleotides, the CDR3 is TGTGCCAGCAGCTTACTAGGACAGGGCGACGAGCAGTACTTC. The V gene is TRBV7-9, the J gene TRBJ2-7; 8 bases map to TRBD1. The germline CDR1 and CDR2 sequences are SEHNR and FQNEAQ (reference sequence). Trimming took 2 bases from V and 5 from J; bases not matched to a gene: 5. The CDR3 is made up of 14 amino acids.

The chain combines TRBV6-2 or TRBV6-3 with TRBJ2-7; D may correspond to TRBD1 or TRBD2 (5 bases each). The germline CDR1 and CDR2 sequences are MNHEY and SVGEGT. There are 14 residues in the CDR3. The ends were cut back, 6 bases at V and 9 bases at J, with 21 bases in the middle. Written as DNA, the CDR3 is TGTGCCAGCAGAGCCGGGACCTATACTCTGGGGCAGTACTTC. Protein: CASRAGTYTLGQYF.

The CDR3 DNA sequence: TGCAGTGCTCGGGACAGGGGATTTGTGGATGAGCAGTTCTTC. Protein sequence: CSARDRGFVDEQFF. The V call is TRBV20-1, the J call TRBJ2-1, with 10 bases identical to TRBD1. The CDR3 has 14 residues. The germline V gene has CDR1 DFQATT and CDR2 SNEGSKA (reference sequence). V lost 5 bases, J lost 8 bases, and 9 bases stayed unmatched.

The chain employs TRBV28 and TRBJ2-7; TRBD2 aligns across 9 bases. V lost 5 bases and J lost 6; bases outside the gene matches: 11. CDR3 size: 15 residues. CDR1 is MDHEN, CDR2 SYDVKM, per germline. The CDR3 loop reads CASSTQVAGAREQYF. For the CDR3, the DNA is TGTGCCAGCAGTACCCAGGTAGCGGGAGCCCGCGAGCAGTACTTC.

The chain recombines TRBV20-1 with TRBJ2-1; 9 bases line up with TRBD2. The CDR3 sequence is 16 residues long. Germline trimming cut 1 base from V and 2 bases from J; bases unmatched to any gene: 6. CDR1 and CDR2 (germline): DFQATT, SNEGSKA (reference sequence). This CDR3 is CSARGIAGEAYNEQFF. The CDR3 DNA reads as TGCAGTGCTAGAGGTATAGCGGGAGAGGCCTACAATGAGCAGTTCTTC.